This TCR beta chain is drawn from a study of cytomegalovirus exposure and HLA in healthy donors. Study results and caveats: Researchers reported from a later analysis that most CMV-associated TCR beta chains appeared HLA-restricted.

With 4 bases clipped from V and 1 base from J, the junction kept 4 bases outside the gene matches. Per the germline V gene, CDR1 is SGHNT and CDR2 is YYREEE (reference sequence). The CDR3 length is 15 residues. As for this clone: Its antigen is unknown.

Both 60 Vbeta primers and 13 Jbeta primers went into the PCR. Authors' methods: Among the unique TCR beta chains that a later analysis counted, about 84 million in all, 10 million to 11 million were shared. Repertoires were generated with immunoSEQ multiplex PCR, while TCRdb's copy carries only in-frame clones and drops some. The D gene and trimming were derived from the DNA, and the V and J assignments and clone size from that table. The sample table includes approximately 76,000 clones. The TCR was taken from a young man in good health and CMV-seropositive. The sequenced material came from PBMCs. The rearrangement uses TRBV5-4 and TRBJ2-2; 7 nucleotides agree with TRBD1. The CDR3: CASSRDSRNTGELFF. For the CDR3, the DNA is TGTGCCAGCAGCAGGGACAGCCGGAACACCGGGGAGCTGTTTTTT.